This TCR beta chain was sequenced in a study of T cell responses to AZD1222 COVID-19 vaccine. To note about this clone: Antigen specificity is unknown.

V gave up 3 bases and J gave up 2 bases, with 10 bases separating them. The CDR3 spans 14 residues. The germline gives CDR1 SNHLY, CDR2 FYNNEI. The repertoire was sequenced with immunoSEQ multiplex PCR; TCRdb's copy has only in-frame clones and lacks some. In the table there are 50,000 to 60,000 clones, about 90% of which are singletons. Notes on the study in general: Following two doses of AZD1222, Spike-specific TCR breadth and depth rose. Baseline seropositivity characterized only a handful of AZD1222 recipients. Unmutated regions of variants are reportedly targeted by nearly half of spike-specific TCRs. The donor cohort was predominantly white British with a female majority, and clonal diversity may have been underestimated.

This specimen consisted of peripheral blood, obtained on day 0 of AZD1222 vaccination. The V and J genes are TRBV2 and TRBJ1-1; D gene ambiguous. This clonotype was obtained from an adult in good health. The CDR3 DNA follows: TGTGCCAGCAGTGACGGAACAGTTAACACTGAAGCTTTCTTT. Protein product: CASSDGTVNTEAFF.